The source of this T cell receptor beta chain is a study of T cells in Graves' hyperthyroidism and ophthalmopathy. The investigators amplified TCR beta CDR3 regions from RNA transcripts. The HTBI set primed first-round TCR CDR3 RT-PCR. TCRdb recomputed calls from the multiplex PCR reads with MiXCR, one row per CDR3 protein. The repertoire holds about 500,000 distinct CDR3 sequences, with approximately 48% as singletons. About this clonotype: Its antigen is not identified.

Notes on the study in general: Among thyroid clonotypes expanded above 0.001, most also appeared in blood. From stable hyperthyroidism, ophthalmopathy was set apart by a 13 V-J model. Ophthalmopathy onset followed model prediction by a median around 6.9 months.

Trimming took off 4 bases at V and 4 bases at J, with 11 bases between the two ends. Germline-derived CDR1 and CDR2 are SNHLY and FYNNEI. The CDR3 runs to 13 residues. The clonotype was recovered from an adult woman with Graves' disease, either hyperthyroidism or ophthalmopathy (not recorded which). The sample consisted of peripheral blood or thyroid tissue (not recorded which). The V and J genes are TRBV2 and TRBJ2-7, with D perhaps TRBD1 (6 bases). This CDR3 is CASSGLDSYEQYF. DNA of the CDR3: TGTGCCAGCAGTGGATTGGACAGTTACGAGCAGTACTTC.